This record concerns one TCR beta chain sequence. The record originates from a study of cytomegalovirus exposure and HLA in healthy donors. The V and J ends lost 1 base and 2 bases respectively, with 11 bases between them. This CDR3 has 16 amino acids. CDR1 LNHNV and CDR2 YYDKDF come from the germline V gene (reference sequence). The PCR contained 60 Vbeta and 13 Jbeta primers. The assay was immunoSEQ multiplex PCR, and TCRdb's table has in-frame clones only and misses some. The table records 50,000 or so clones, around 70% of them present only once. The TCR originated in a woman in her forties or fifties in good health and CMV-seronegative. The V gene is TRBV15, the J gene TRBJ2-2, with a weak D call TRBD1 (7 bases). Sample: PBMCs. CDR3 loop: CATSRGGTANTGELFF. Here the CDR3 DNA reads TGTGCCACCAGCAGAGGCGGGACAGCAAACACCGGGGAGCTGTTTTTT.